This T cell receptor (beta chain) was captured in a study of regulatory T cells in long-lasting Graves disease. General study findings and limits: Compared with new cases, persistent Graves' patients showed reduced TCR diversity. Persistent disease favored TRBV28, TRBJ1-2 and TRBJ2-5.

V was clipped by 3 bases and J by 2 bases, with 26 bases between them. The germline CDR1 and CDR2 sequences are SQVTM and ANQGSEA. The length of the CDR3 is 19 residues. MiXCR, applied by TCRdb to the reads, yields one record per CDR3 protein. The repertoire holds over a thousand distinct CDR3 sequences, with 50% as singletons. Points on this clonotype: Antigen: not known.

Generation of the TCR library employed RNA extracted from PBMCs. Source: peripheral blood mononuclear cells (PBMCs), taken with antithyroid drug treatment, in newly diagnosed or persistent Graves disease (not recorded which). V usage is TRBV29-1 and J usage is TRBJ2-1, with D possibly TRBD2 on 7 matching bases. The TCR comes from a female donor with Graves disease. The CDR3 protein is CSVEGPAEGGPSAYNEQFF. The CDR3 DNA reads as TGCAGCGTTGAGGGTCCAGCGGAGGGGGGGCCTAGCGCCTACAATGAGCAGTTCTTC.